The present TCR beta chain was sequenced within a study of Tregs in tolerant kidney transplant recipients (dated by TCRdb to between 2018 and 2021). Concerning the study at large: Before combined kidney and bone marrow transplantation, this study identified donor-specific regulatory T cells using TCRbeta sequencing and then followed those same cells after transplant.

For TCRbeta CDR3 sequencing, genomic DNA was extracted from sorted cells using the QIAGEN DNeasy Blood and Tissue Kit. High-throughput TCRbeta CDR3 sequencing, including PCR amplification with bias correction and internal controls, was performed commercially through immunoSEQ. The study's processing was this. Unique productive TCRbeta sequences were defined by CDR3 nucleotide sequence when primers matched and otherwise by CDR3 amino acid sequence together with Vbeta and Jbeta genes. As a correction for sorting error, sequences shared between sorted populations at a frequency ratio of 2:1 or less were discarded, and the remaining shared sequences were assigned to the higher population. Donor-reactive sequences were defined as at least 5-fold expanded in CFSE-low cells versus unstimulated cells, with frequency of at least 0.01% in CFSE-low cells. Repertoire divergence was quantified by Jensen-Shannon divergence calculated from the top 100 TCRbeta sequences ranked by frequency. For samples with multiple sequencing runs, sorting error was corrected separately for each run before the runs were pooled. Not all clones reach the TCRdb copy of this immuneACCESS table, which keeps in-frame sequences only. Checked studies attribute under half of the gap to unresolved V genes and leave the rest unexplained. V and J calls and clone size follow that table, whereas D and trimming were derived from the DNA. This sample has approximately 82,000 clones in its table, and 80% to 95% of those were observed once. Approximately 1.5% of the sample is in the top ten clones.

Results and caveats for the whole study, not just this receptor: Biological reproducibility was not directly assessed, although technical replication error appeared to be minimal. In tolerant patients, donor-specific Tregs expanded more than Tregs overall, which suggests antigen-driven rather than nonspecific expansion. The most biologically relevant and donor-specific TCRbeta repertoire appeared to be identified by expanding Tregs with activated donor B cells. For some patients the PCR primers changed over time, which made it impossible to compare the samples from those patients at the nucleotide level. The study was limited by small patient numbers, and the findings need validation in larger populations and under other immunosuppression protocols.

The germline V gene yields MGHRA for CDR1 and YSYEKL for CDR2. Inclusive of the bounding cysteine and phenylalanine, the CDR3 is 17 residues long. This entry keeps only the CDR3 DNA: 51 bases, framed from base 1. For this clone: This receptor's antigen is unknown. The junction and the germline gene differ at one end; a read error may be behind it.

Transplants used related donors with nonmyeloablative bone marrow transplantation; mixed chimerism was transient in the human trials. Thawed PBMCs were FACS-sorted into unstimulated Tregs (CD4+CD25+CD127-), CD4+ non-Tregs (CD4+CD25-), CD4 cells and CD8 cells. Patients were 4 combined kidney and bone marrow transplant recipients from the ITN036ST trial, and only these trial subjects had samples available. Healthy control blood was processed to PBMCs with a Ficoll density gradient and then cryopreserved, whereas patient PBMCs were collected both before and after transplant. The sequenced sample was CD4+ T cells from blood (PBMCs), obtained 12 months after the transplant. Rearrangement joined TRBV4-1 to TRBJ1-2; the junction holds 9 bases that match TRBD1. The receptor's source is a human patient who received a combined kidney and bone marrow transplant. Some T cells seen after a transplant may have their origin in the graft donor. The DNA reads as follows: TGCGCCAGCAGCAAAGACGACCGGGACAGGGTTTACTATGGCTACACCTTC. Translation gives CASSKDDRDRVYYGYTF.